The 8 T cell receptor beta chains presented below share a single source sample, sequenced in a study of cytomegalovirus exposure and HLA in healthy donors. Primers for the PCR totalled 60 Vbeta and 13 Jbeta. Assay used: immunoSEQ multiplex PCR; TCRdb lists only in-frame clones, some missing. The table has some 160,000 clones, around 80% seen once; the top ten hold less than 2.5%. What was sequenced was PBMCs. These receptors were taken from a male donor in good health and CMV-seronegative.

The genes are TRBV19 and TRBJ2-1; D might be TRBD2 (7 bases). The CDR3 totals 17 residues. Germline CDR1 and CDR2: LNHDA and SQIVND (reference sequence). Deletions cut 7 bases from V and 4 bases from J, with 23 bases between. This chain's CDR3 is CASTIGRGQGQYNEQFF. CDR3 DNA sequence: TGTGCCAGTACCATAGGGCGGGGGCAGGGCCAATACAATGAGCAGTTCTTC.

The rearrangement uses TRBV15 and TRBJ1-5; TRBD1 is a possible D gene (5 bases). The CDR3 sequence is 13 residues long. Looked up from germline, CDR1 is LNHNV and CDR2 is YYDKDF (reference sequence). The V and J ends lost 6 bases and 6 bases respectively, with 12 bases between them. The CDR3 bases are TGTGCCACCAGGGGGGGTCGGGGTCAGCCCCAGCATTTT. Its protein product is CATRGGRGQPQHF.

The gene calls are TRBV27 and TRBJ2-1; 7 bases fit TRBD2. Looked up from germline, CDR1 is MNHEY and CDR2 is SMNVEV (reference sequence). This CDR3 spans 17 amino acids. V trimming: 5 bases; J trimming: 4 bases; junction bases outside the gene matches: 14. Here the CDR3 DNA reads TGTGCCAGCAGTGAATCCAAACTAGCGACCACTTACAATGAGCAGTTCTTC. It encodes CASSESKLATTYNEQFF.

The V gene is TRBV5-1, the J gene TRBJ2-5; 7 bases are a match to TRBD1. The V gene end was trimmed by 4 bases and the J gene end by 3 bases; junction bases not matched to a gene: 6. This CDR3 is 14 amino acids long. Germline V gives CDR1 SGHRS, CDR2 YFSETQ. The CDR3, as DNA: TGCGCCAGCAGCGTGTCGGGACAGAAAGAGACCCAGTACTTC. This translates into CASSVSGQKETQYF. Complete variable domain (other parts from reference TRBV5-1 and TRBJ2-5): KAGVTQTPRYLIKTRGQQVTLSCSPISGHRSVSWYQQTPGQGLQFLFEYFSETQRNKGNFPGRFSGRQFSNSRSEMNVSTLELGDSALYLCASSVSGQKETQYFGPGTRLLVL.

This chain joins TRBV6-1 and TRBJ2-2; 9 bases line up with TRBD1. CDR1 is MNHNS, CDR2 SASEGT, per germline. J gave up 1 base and V 4 bases, and 4 bases lay outside the gene matches. This CDR3 spans 16 amino acids. The CDR3, as DNA: TGTGCCAGCAGTGGCCCGGGACAGGGGAACACCGGGGAGCTGTTTTTT. Amino acid sequence: CASSGPGQGNTGELFF.

As for this clone: It is likely a read error, because the conserved phenylalanine at the end of the CDR3 is missing. The V call is TRBV19, the J call TRBJ2-7, with 8 bases identical to TRBD2. J was trimmed by 5 bases and V by 6 bases; bases with no gene match: 9. This CDR3 comprises 14 residues. Germline V gene lookup returns CDR1 LNHDA and CDR2 SQIVND (reference sequence). The CDR3 coding sequence is TGTGCCAGTAGACCGGGACTAGGTGTCGACGAGCAGTACCTC. This encodes CASRPGLGVDEQYL.

CDR3 nucleotide sequence: TGTGCCAGTAGTTACCAGGGACAGGGCAATCAGCCCCAGCATTTT. Amino acids: CASSYQGQGNQPQHF. This rearrangement joins TRBV19 to TRBJ1-5, with TRBD1 matching over 8 bases. The CDR3 is 15 residues long. V lost 5 bases and J lost 2; bases outside the gene matches: 5. Germline CDR1 and CDR2: LNHDA and SQIVND (reference sequence). Combining the CDR3 with reference TRBV19 and TRBJ1-5 gives the whole variable domain DGGITQSPKYLFRKEGQNVTLSCEQNLNHDAMYWYRQDPGQGLRLIYYSQIVNDFQKGDIAEGYSVSREKKESFPLTVTSAQKNPTAFYLCASSYQGQGNQPQHFGDGTRLSIL.

CDR3 amino acids: CASSPRGNRGWTEAFF. The CDR3 DNA reads as TGTGCCAGTAGCCCGAGGGGGAACAGGGGATGGACTGAAGCTTTCTTT. The V and J genes are TRBV19 and TRBJ1-1; 7 nucleotides agree with TRBD1. This CDR3 spans 16 amino acids. Germline-derived CDR1 and CDR2 are LNHDA and SQIVND (reference sequence). The V segment lost 6 bases and the J segment 5 bases; nucleotides outside the gene matches: 15.